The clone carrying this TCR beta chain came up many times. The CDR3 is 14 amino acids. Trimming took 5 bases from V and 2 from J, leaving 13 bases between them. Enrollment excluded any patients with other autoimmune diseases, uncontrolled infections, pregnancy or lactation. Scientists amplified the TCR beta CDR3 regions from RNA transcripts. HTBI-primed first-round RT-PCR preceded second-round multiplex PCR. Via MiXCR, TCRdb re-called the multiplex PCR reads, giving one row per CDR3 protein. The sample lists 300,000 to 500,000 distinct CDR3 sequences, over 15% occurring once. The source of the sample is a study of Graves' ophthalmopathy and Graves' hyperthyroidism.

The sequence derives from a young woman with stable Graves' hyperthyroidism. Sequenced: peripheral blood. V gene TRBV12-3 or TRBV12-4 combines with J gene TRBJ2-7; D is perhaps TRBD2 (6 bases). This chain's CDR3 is CASSPAGQTYEQYF. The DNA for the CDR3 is TGTGCCAGCAGTCCAGCGGGCCAAACCTACGAGCAGTACTTC.